This TCR beta chain was sequenced during a study of shared clonotypes between healthy human individuals. Study-level findings and limits: Relative to clonotypes present in all four donors, those not shared had lower generation probabilities. Shared clonotypes: 4.5% to 6.5% naive CD4, around 3.5% naive CD8, 2.3% memory CD4, more than 0.3% memory CD8. In general, naive subsets displayed greater estimated richness than memory subsets did.

Comment on this clone: The antigen is unknown.

Germline V gives CDR1 KGHSH, CDR2 LQKENI. The CDR3 is 15 residues long. The V end lost 4 bases, the J end lost 0 bases, and 9 bases lay between the germline ends. Repertoires were generated with immunoSEQ multiplex PCR, while TCRdb's copy carries only in-frame clones and drops some. Altogether 2 million to 2.5 million clones are present, around 95% being singletons, with the ten largest covering around 0.13%. Participating donors were healthy, HIV-negative adults free of recent acute infections or vaccinations. This rearrangement joins TRBV18 to TRBJ2-2; D is perhaps TRBD2 (6 bases). What was sequenced was naive CD4+ T cells sorted from blood. Subset noted: CD45RA+ positively selected. This receptor was taken from a man aged 18 to 30 in good health. CDR3 DNA: TGTGCCAGCTCACTTAGGGACTCGAACACCGGGGAGCTGTTTTTT. This codes for CASSLRDSNTGELFF. Drawing the rest from reference TRBV18 and TRBJ2-2, the complete variable domain is NAGVMQNPRHLVRRRGQEARLRCSPMKGHSHVYWYRQLPEEGLKFMVYLQKENIIDESGMPKERFSAEFPKEGPSILRIQQVVRGDSAAYFCASSLRDSNTGELFFGEGSRLTVL.